The 10 T cell receptor beta chains given below trace back to one sample, sequenced in a study of control samples from healthy donors and cancer patients. Sequencing used immunoSEQ multiplex PCR; TCRdb keeps in-frame clones, though not all of them. The repertoire holds 82,000 or so clones, with about 94% as singletons. The source material was blood. The receptor set was obtained from a woman aged 18-29 years in good health.

The rearrangement uses TRBV7-9 and TRBJ2-3, with 8 positions matching TRBD1. The CDR3 is 15 amino acids. Trimming removed 5 bases from V and 1 base from J; junction bases left unmatched: 5. Germline assignment: CDR1 SEHNR and CDR2 FQNEAQ (reference sequence). The CDR3 sequence: CASSRPTGGTDTQYF. The CDR3 DNA reads as TGTGCCAGCAGCCGACCGACAGGGGGCACAGATACGCAGTATTTT.

The DNA for the CDR3 is TGTGCCAGCAGCCGGTGGGGGAGCACCGGGGAGCTGTTTTTT. Its translation: CASSRWGSTGELFF. The chain couples TRBV7-3 to TRBJ2-2; D may be TRBD1 or TRBD2 (5 bases each). The CDR3 has 14 amino acids. Germline CDR1 is SGHTA and CDR2 is FQGTGA. Trimming removed 5 bases from V and 4 bases from J, with 11 bases in between.

The J gene is TRBJ2-7, the V gene TRBV19; D may match TRBD1 or TRBD2 (5 bases each). V was clipped by 0 bases and J by 4 bases, with 22 bases between them. CDR1 is LNHDA and CDR2 is SQIVND in the germline V gene (reference sequence). The CDR3 consists of 18 residues. Here the CDR3 reads CASSIDAVLGPVTYEQYF. CDR3 DNA sequence: TGTGCCAGTAGTATAGACGCTGTCTTGGGACCTGTCACTTACGAGCAGTACTTC.

The chain links TRBV3-1 (or the pseudogene TRBV3-2) to TRBJ1-2, with D tentatively TRBD1 (5 bases). The germline gives CDR1 LGHDT, CDR2 YNNKEL (reference sequence). This CDR3 is built from 16 residues. Trimming took 3 bases from V and 4 from J, leaving 18 bases between them. DNA of the CDR3: TGTGCCAGCAGCCACCCCAGTGGGGGTCGGGTCTATGGCTACACCTTC. Translating it yields CASSHPSGGRVYGYTF.

The chain joins TRBV29-1 to TRBJ1-1, with 7 bases matching TRBD1. The V gene end was trimmed by 5 bases and the J gene end by 0 bases; junction bases not matched to a gene: 6. This CDR3 spans 14 amino acids. Per germline, CDR1 SQVTM and CDR2 ANQGSEA. CDR3 region: CSVYRGGVNTEAFF. The CDR3 DNA reads as TGCAGCGTTTACAGGGGAGGGGTGAACACTGAAGCTTTCTTT.

This chain joins TRBV28 and TRBJ1-1, with 9 bases fitting TRBD1. The junction had 8 bases not matched to a gene; V was cut back by 2 bases and J by 4 bases. CDR3 length: 16 residues. Germline loops: CDR1 MDHEN, CDR2 SYDVKM. The CDR3 loop reads CASSLLKTGGLTEAFF. The CDR3 DNA sequence: TGTGCCAGCAGTTTACTGAAAACAGGGGGCCTCACTGAAGCTTTCTTT.

V and J are TRBV10-3 and TRBJ1-2, with D tentatively TRBD1 (5 bases). The CDR3 extends over 13 amino acids. Per germline, CDR1 ENHRY and CDR2 SYGVKD. The germline V and J ends were trimmed by 4 bases and 2 bases, with 8 bases remaining between them. The CDR3 is CAISGQTNYGYTF. CDR3 DNA: TGTGCCATCAGTGGACAGACAAACTATGGCTACACCTTC.

The V gene is TRBV6-2 or TRBV6-3, the J gene TRBJ2-6; the D gene could be TRBD1 or TRBD2 (5 bases each). V was trimmed by 6 bases and J by 4 bases, leaving 19 bases between them. Germline V gives CDR1 MNHEY, CDR2 SVGEGT. The CDR3 spans 17 residues. The CDR3 spells CASSHQSSGTGANVLTF. DNA for the CDR3: TGTGCCAGCAGCCACCAATCTTCGGGGACCGGGGCCAACGTCCTGACTTTC.

This rearrangement joins TRBV24-1 to TRBJ1-5; D is possibly TRBD1 (5 bases). The V and J ends lost 4 bases and 7 bases respectively, with 16 bases between them. The CDR3 sequence is 15 residues long. CDR1 is KGHDR and CDR2 is SFDVKD in the germline V gene. The CDR3: CATSDGTEYNQPQHF. The DNA for the CDR3 is TGTGCCACCAGTGACGGGACGGAGTATAACCAGCCCCAGCATTTT.

The rearrangement uses TRBV6-1 and TRBJ2-5, with D perhaps given as TRBD1 or TRBD2 (6 bases each). The CDR3 length is 14 residues. Between the trimmed V and J ends, which lost 0 bases and 5 bases, there was a span of 10 bases. Germline V gene sequence: CDR1 MNHNS, CDR2 SASEGT. The CDR3 loop reads CASSEASGAETQYF. The CDR3, as DNA: TGTGCCAGCAGTGAAGCTTCGGGGGCGGAGACCCAGTACTTC.